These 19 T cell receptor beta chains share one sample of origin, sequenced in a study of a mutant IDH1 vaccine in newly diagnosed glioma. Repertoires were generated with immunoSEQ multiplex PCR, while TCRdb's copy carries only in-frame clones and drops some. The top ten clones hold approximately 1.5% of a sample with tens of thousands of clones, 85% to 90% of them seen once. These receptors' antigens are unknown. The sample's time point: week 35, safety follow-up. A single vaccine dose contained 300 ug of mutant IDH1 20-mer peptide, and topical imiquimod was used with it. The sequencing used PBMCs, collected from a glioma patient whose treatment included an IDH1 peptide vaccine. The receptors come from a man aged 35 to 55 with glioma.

CDR3 sequence (DNA): TGTGCCAGCAGCTTAAGGAATGAGCAGTTCTTC. Residues: CASSLRNEQFF. The V and J genes are TRBV7-6 and TRBJ2-1; D is unresolved. V was clipped by 2 bases and J by 7 bases, with 3 bases between them. Germline V gives CDR1 SGHVS, CDR2 FNYEAQ. This CDR3 has 11 amino acids.

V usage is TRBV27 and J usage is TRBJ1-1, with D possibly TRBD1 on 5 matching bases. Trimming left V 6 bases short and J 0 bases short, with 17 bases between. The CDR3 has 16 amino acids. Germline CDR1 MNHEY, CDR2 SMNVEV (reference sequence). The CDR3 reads CASSPEGAGMNTEAFF. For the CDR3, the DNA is TGTGCCAGCAGCCCCGAAGGGGCGGGTATGAACACTGAAGCTTTCTTT.

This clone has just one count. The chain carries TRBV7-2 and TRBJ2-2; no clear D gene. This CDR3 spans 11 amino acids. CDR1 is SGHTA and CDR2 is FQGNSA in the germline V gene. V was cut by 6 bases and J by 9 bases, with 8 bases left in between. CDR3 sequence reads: CASRHDRELFF. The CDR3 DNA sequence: TGTGCCAGCAGACACGACCGGGAGCTGTTTTTT. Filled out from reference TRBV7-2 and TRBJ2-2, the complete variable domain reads GAGVSQSPSNKVTEKGKDVELRCDPISGHTALYWYRQSLGQGLEFLIYFQGNSAPDKSGLPSDRFSAERTGGSVSTLTIQRTQQEDSAVYLCASRHDRELFFGEGSRLTVL.

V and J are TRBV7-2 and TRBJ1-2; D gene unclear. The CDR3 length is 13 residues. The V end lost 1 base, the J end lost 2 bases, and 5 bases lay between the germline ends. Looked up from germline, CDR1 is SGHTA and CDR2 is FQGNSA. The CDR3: CASSLDLNYGYTF. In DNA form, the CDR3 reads TGTGCCAGCAGCTTAGACCTAAACTATGGCTACACCTTC.

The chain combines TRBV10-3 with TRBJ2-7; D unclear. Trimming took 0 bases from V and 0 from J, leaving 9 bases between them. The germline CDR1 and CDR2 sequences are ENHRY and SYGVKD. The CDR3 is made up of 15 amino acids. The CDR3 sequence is CAISESRDLSYEQYF. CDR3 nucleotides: TGTGCCATCAGTGAGTCGAGAGACCTCTCCTACGAGCAGTACTTC.

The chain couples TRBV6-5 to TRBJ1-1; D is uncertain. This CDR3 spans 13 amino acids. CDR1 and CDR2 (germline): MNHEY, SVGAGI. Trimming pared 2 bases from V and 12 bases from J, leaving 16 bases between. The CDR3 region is CASSYKEYTVTFF. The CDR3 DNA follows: TGTGCCAGCAGTTACAAGGAGTACACGGTGACTTTCTTT.

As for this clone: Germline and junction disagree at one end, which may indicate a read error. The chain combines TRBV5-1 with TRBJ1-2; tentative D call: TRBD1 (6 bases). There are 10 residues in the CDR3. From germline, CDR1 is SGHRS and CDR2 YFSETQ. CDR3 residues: CASGDDRPIF. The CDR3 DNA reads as TGCGCCAGCGGGGACGACAGGCCCATCTTC.

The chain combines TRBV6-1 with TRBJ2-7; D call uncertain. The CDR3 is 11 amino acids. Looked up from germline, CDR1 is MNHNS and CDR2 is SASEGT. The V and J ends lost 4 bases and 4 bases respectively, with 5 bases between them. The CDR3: CASSGRYEQYF. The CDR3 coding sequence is TGTGCCAGCAGTGGCAGGTACGAGCAGTACTTC.

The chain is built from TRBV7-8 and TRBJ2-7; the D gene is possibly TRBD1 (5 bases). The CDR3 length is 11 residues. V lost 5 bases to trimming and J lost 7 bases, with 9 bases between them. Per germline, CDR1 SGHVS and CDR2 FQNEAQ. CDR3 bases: TGTGCCAGCAGCCAGGGATGGGAGCAGTACTTC. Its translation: CASSQGWEQYF. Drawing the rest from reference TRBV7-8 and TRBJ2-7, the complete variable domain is GAGVSQSPRYKVAKRGQDVALRCDPISGHVSLFWYQQALGQGPEFLTYFQNEAQLDKSGLPSDRFFAERPEGSVSTLKIQRTQQEDSAVYLCASSQGWEQYFGPGTRLTVT.

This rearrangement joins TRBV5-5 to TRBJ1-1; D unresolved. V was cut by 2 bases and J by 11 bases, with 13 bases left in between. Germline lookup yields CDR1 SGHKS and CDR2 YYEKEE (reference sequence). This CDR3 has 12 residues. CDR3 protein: CASSLATLEAFF. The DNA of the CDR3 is TGTGCCAGCAGCTTAGCTACCCTCGAGGCTTTCTTT. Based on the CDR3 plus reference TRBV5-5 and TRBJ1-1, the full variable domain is DAGVTQSPTHLIKTRGQQVTLRCSPISGHKSVSWYQQVLGQGPQFIFQYYEKEERGRGNFPDRFSARQFPNYSSELNVNALLLGDSALYLCASSLATLEAFFGQGTRLTVV.

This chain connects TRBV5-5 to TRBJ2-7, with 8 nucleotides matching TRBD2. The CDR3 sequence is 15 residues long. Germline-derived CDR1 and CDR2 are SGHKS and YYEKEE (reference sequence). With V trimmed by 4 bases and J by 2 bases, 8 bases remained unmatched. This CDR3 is CASSVGGGSPYEQYF. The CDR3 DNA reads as TGTGCCAGCAGCGTCGGGGGGGGTTCCCCCTACGAGCAGTACTTC.

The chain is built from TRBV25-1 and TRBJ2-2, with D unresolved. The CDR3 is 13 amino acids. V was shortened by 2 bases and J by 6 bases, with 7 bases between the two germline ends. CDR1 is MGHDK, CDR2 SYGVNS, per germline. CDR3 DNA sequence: TGTGCCAGCAGTGAAGGGCAGCCCGGGGAGCTGTTTTTT. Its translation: CASSEGQPGELFF.

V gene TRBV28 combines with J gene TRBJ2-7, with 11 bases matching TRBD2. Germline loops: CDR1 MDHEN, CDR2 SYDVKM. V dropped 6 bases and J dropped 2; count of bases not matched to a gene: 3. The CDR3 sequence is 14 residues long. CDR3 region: CASRGLADAYEQYF. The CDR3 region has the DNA TGTGCCAGCAGGGGACTAGCGGACGCCTACGAGCAGTACTTC.

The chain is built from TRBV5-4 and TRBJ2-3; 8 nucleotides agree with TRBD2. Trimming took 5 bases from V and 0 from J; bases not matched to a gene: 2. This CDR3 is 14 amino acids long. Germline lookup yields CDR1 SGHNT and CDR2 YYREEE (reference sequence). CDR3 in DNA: TGTGCCAGCAGGCGGGGGGCAAGCACAGATACGCAGTATTTT. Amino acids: CASRRGASTDTQYF.

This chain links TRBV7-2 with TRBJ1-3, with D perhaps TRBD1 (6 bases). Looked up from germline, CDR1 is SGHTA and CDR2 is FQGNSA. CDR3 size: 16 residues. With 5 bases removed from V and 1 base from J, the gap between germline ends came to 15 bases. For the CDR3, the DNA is TGTGCCAGCAGCCCACAGGGCTCGGCATCTGGAAACACCATATATTTT. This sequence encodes CASSPQGSASGNTIYF.

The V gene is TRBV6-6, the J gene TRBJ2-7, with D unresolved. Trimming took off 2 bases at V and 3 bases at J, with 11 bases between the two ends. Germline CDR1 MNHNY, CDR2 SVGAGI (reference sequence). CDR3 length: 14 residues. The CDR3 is CASSYAAVFYEQYV. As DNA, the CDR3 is TGTGCCAGCAGTTACGCCGCAGTTTTCTACGAGCAGTACGTC.

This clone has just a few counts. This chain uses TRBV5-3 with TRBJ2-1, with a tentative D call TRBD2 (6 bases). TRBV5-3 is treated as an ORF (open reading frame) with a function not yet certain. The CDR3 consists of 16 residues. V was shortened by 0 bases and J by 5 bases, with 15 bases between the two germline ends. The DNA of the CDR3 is TGTGCCAGAAGCTTGGCCGGGTGGGGCGGGGACAATGAGCAGTTCTTC. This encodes CARSLAGWGGDNEQFF.

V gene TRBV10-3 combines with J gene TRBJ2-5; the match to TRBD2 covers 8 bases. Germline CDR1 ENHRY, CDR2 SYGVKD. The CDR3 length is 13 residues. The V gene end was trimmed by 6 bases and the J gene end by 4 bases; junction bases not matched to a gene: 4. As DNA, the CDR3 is TGTGCCATCAGGGGACTAGACGGAGAGACCCAGTACTTC. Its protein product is CAIRGLDGETQYF.

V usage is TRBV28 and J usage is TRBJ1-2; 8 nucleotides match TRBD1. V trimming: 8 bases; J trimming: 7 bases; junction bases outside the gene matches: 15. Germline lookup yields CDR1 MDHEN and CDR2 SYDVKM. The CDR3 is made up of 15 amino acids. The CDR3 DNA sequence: TGTGCCAGCTCCTGGGGCGGACAGGGCTTTGGTGGCTACACCTTC. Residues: CASSWGGQGFGGYTF.